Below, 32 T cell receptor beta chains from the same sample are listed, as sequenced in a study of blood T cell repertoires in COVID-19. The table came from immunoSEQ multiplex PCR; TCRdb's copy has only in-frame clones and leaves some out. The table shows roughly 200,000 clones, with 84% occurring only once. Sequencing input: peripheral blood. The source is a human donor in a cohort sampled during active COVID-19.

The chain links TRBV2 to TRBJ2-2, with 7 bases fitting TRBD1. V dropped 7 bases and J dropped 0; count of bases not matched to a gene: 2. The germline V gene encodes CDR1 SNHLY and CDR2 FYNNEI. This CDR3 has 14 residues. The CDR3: CASKDRTNTGELFF. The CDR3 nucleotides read TGTGCCAGCAAGGACAGGACGAACACCGGGGAGCTGTTTTTT.

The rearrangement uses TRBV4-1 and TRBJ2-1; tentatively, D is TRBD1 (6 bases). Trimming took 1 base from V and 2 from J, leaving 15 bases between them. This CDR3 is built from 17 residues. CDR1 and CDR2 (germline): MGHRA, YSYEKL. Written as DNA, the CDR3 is TGCGCCAGCAGCCAAGCTCTCGGGACAACACCCTACAATGAGCAGTTCTTC. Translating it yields CASSQALGTTPYNEQFF.

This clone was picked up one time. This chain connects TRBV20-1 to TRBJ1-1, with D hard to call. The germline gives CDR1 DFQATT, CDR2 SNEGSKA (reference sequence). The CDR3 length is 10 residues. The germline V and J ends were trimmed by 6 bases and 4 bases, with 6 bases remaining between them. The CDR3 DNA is TGCAGTGCCTATCTCACTGAAGCTTTCTTT. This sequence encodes CSAYLTEAFF.

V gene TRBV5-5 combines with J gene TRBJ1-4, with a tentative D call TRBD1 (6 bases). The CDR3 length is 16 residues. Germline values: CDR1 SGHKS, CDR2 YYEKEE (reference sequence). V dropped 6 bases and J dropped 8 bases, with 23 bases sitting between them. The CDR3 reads CASTTEWAGAGEKLFF. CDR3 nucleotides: TGTGCCAGCACCACAGAATGGGCAGGGGCCGGGGAAAAACTGTTTTTT.

The chain's CDR3 is CSVGGRAKNIQYF. The CDR3 region has the DNA TGCAGCGTTGGAGGGAGAGCCAAAAACATTCAGTACTTC. This sequence joins TRBV29-1 and TRBJ2-4; possible D gene TRBD2, 5 bases. The germline CDR1 and CDR2 sequences are SQVTM and ANQGSEA. V shed 4 bases and J shed 0 bases, with 7 bases lying between them. CDR3 length: 13 amino acids.

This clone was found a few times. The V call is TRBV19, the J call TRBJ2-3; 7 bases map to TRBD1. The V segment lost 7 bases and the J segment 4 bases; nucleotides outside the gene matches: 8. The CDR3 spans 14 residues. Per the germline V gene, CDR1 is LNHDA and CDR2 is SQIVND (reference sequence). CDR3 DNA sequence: TGTGCCAGTACCGACGGACAGGCCGCAGATACGCAGTATTTT. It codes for CASTDGQAADTQYF.

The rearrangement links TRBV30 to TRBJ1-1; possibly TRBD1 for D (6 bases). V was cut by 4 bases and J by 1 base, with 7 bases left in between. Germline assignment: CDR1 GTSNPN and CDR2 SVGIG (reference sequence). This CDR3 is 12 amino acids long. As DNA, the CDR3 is TGTGCCTGGAAGACAGGGAACACTGAAGCTTTCTTT. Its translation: CAWKTGNTEAFF.

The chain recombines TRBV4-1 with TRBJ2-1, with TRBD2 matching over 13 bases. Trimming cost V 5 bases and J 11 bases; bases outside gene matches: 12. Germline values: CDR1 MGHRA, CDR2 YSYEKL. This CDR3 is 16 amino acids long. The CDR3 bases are TGCGCCAGCAGCAAGACCGGGACTAGCGGGGCTACAAAGCAGTTCTTC. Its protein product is CASSKTGTSGATKQFF.

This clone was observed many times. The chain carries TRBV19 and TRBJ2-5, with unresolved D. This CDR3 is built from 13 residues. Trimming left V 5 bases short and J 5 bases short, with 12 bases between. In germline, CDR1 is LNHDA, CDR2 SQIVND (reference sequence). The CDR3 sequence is CASSSEPGETQYF. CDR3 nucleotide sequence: TGTGCCAGTAGTTCCGAGCCCGGGGAGACCCAGTACTTC.

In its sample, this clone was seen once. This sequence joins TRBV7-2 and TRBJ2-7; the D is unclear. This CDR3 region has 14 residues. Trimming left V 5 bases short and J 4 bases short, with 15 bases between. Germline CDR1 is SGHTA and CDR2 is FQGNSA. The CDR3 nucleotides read TGTGCCAGCAGCCCAAATTCCGCGCTGTACGAGCAGTACTTC. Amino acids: CASSPNSALYEQYF.

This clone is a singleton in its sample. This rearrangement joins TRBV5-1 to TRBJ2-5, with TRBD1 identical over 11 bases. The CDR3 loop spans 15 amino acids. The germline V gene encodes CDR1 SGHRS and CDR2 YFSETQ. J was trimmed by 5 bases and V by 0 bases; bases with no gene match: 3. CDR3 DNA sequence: TGCGCCAGCAGCTTGGGGACAGGGGGCAGGGAGACCCAGTACTTC. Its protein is CASSLGTGGRETQYF.

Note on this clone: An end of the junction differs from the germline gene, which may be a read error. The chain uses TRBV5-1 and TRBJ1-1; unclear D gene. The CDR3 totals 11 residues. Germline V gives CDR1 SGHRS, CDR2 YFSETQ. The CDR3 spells CASSLGDLRRW. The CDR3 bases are TGCGCCAGCAGCCTAGGTGACCTCCGGAGGTGG.

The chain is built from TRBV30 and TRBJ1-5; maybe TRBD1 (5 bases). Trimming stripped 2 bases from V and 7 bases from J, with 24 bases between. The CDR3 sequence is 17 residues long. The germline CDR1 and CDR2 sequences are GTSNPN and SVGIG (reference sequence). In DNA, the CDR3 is TGTGCCTGGAGTTCTAAATCATTGGGTGGGGCACGGCAGCCCCAGCATTTT. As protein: CAWSSKSLGGARQPQHF.

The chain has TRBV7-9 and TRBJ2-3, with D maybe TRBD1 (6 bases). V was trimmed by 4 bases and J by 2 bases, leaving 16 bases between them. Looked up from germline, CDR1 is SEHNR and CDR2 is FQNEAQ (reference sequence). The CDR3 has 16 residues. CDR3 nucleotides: TGTGCCAGCAGCTCAACAGAACAGGGATCCACAGATACGCAGTATTTT. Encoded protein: CASSSTEQGSTDTQYF.

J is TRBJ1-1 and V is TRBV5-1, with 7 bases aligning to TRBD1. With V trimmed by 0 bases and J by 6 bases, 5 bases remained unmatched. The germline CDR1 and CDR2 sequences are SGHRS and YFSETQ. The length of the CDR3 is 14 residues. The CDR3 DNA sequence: TGCGCCAGCAGCTTGGGGGACAGCCGGGCTGAAGCTTTCTTT. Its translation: CASSLGDSRAEAFF.

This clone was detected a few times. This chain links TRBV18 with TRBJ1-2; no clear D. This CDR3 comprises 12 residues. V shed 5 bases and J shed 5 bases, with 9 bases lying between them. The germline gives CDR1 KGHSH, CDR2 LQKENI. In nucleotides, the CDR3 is TGTGCCAGCTCAGGCCCGGGGTATGGCTACACCTTC. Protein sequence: CASSGPGYGYTF.

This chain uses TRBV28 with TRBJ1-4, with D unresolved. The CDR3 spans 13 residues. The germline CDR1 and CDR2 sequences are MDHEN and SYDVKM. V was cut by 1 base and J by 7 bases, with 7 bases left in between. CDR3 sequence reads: CASSLFTREKLFF. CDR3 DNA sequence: TGTGCCAGCAGTTTATTCACTCGTGAAAAACTGTTTTTT.

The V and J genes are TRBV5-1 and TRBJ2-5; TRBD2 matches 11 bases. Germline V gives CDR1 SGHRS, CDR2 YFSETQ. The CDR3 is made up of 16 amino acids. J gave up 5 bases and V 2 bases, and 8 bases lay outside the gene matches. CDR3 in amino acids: CASSFASSSGGETQYF. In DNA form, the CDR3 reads TGCGCCAGCAGCTTCGCCTCCTCTAGCGGGGGGGAGACCCAGTACTTC. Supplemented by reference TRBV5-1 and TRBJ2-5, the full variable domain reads KAGVTQTPRYLIKTRGQQVTLSCSPISGHRSVSWYQQTPGQGLQFLFEYFSETQRNKGNFPGRFSGRQFSNSRSEMNVSTLELGDSALYLCASSFASSSGGETQYFGPGTRLLVL.

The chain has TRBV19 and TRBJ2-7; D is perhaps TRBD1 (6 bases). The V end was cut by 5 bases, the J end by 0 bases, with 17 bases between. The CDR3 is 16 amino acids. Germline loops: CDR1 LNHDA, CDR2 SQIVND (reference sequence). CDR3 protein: CASSPLDRLFSYEQYV. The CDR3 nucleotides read TGTGCCAGTAGTCCCCTCGACAGGCTATTCTCCTACGAGCAGTACGTC.

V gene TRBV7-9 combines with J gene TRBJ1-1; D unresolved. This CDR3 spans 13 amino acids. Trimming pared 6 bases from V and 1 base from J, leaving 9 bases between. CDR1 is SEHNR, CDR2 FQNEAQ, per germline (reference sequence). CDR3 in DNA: TGTGCCAGCAGTCCCACAGCGAACACTGAAGCTTTCTTT. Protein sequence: CASSPTANTEAFF. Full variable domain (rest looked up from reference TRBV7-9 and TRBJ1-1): DTGVSQNPRHKITKRGQNVTFRCDPISEHNRLYWYRQTLGQGPEFLTYFQNEAQLEKSRLLSDRFSAERPKGSFSTLEIQRTEQGDSAMYLCASSPTANTEAFFGQGTRLTVV.

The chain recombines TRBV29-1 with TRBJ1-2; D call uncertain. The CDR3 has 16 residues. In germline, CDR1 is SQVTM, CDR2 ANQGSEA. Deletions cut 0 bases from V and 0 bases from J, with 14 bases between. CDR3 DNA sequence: TGCAGCGTTGAAGACCCAACCTTACACCCTAACTATGGCTACACCTTC. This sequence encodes CSVEDPTLHPNYGYTF.

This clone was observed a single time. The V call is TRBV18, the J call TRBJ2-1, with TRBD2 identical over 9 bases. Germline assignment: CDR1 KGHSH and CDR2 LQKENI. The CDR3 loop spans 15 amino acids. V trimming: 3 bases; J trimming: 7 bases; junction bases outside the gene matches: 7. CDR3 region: CASSPVAGVGNEQFF. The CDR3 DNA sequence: TGTGCCAGCTCACCGGTAGCGGGAGTAGGTAATGAGCAGTTCTTC.

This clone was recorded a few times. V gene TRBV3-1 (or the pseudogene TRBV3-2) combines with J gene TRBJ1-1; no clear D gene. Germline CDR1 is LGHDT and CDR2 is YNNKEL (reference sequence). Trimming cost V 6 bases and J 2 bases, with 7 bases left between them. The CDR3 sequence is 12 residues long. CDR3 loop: CASSAANTEAFF. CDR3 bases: TGTGCCAGCAGTGCGGCAAACACTGAAGCTTTCTTT.

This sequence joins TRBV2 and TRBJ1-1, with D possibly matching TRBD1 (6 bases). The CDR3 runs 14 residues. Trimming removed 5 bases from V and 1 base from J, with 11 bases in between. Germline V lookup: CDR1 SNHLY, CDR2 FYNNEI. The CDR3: CASSLRGGNTEAFF. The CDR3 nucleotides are TGTGCCAGCAGTTTGAGGGGGGGGAACACTGAAGCTTTCTTT.

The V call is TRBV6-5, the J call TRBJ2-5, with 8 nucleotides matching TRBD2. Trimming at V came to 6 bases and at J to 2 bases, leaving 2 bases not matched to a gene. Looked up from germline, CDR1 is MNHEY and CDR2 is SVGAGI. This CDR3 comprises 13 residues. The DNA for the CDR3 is TGTGCCAGCAGACGGGGGGGGCAAGAGACCCAGTACTTC. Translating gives CASRRGGQETQYF.

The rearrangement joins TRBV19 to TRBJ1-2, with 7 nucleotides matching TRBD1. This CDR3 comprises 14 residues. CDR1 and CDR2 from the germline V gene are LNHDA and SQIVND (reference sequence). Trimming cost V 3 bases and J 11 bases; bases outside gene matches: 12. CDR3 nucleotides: TGTGCCAGTAGTATTTATCTCCAGGGGGTAATGTACACCTTC. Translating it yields CASSIYLQGVMYTF.

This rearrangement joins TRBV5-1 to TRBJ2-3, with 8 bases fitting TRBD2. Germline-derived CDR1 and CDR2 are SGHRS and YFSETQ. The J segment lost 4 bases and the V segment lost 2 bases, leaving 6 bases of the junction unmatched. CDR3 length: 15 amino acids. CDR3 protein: CASSFRGGMSDTQYF. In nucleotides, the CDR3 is TGCGCCAGCAGCTTCCGGGGGGGCATGTCAGATACGCAGTATTTT.

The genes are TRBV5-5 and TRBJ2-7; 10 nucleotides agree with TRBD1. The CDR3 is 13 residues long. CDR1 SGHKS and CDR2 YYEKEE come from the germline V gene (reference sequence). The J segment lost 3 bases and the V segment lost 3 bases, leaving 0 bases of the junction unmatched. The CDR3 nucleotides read TGTGCCAGCAGCTGGACAGGGGGCTACGAGCAGTACGTC. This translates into CASSWTGGYEQYV.

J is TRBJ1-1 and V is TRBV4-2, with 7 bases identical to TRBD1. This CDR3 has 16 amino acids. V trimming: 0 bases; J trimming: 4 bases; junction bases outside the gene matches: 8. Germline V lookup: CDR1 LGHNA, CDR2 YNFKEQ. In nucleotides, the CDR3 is TGTGCCAGCAGCCAAGAACAAAACGCAGGGGGCACTGAAGCTTTCTTT. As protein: CASSQEQNAGGTEAFF.

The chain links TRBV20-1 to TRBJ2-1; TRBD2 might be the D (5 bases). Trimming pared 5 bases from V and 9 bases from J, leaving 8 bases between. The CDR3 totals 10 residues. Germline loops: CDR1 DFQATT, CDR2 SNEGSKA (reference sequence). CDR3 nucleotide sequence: TGCAGTGCTGTCGGAGGTGAGCAGTTCTTC. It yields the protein CSAVGGEQFF.

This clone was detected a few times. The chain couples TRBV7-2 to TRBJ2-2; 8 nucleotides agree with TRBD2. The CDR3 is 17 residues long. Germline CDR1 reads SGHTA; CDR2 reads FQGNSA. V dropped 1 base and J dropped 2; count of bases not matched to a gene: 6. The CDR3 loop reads CASSLDGAGGNTGELFF. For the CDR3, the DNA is TGTGCCAGCAGCTTAGACGGCGCGGGAGGTAACACCGGGGAGCTGTTTTTT.

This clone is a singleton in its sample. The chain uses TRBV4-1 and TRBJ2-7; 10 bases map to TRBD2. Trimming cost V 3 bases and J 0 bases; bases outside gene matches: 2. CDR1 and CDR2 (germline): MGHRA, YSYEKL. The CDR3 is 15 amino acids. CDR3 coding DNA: TGCGCCAGCAGCCAGACTAGCGGGCACTCCTACGAGCAGTACTTC. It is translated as CASSQTSGHSYEQYF.